The entry below gives a single TCR beta chain sequence along with its context. This CDR3 comprises 14 residues. Trimming took 0 bases from V and 6 from J; bases not matched to a gene: 6. The germline V gene encodes CDR1 GTSNPN and CDR2 SVGIG (reference sequence). These data are taken from a study of blood T cell repertoires in COVID-19. Study in general: PBMCs, B-cell-depleted T cells, or T cells provided the cDNA or gDNA that made up the material.

Seattle cases were enrolled at active infection and followed longitudinally. Libraries were prepared by immunoSEQ multiplex PCR; TCRdb keeps only in-frame clonotypes and omits some of them. The sample comprises tens of thousands of clones, about 85% of which are singletons, and approximately 2.8% rests with the top ten. The receptor comes from a woman older than 75 with COVID-19, enrolled during active disease. This chain uses TRBV30 with TRBJ2-3; 7 positions match TRBD2. The sequencing sample was made of peripheral blood. CDR3 bases: TGTGCCTGGAGTGTGTTGAGGGGAGGGGATACGCAGTATTTT. Protein: CAWSVLRGGDTQYF.